What follows are 32 T cell receptor beta chains derived from one specimen sequenced in a study of cytomegalovirus exposure and HLA in healthy donors. Primers: 60 Vbeta forward and 13 Jbeta reverse. The protocol was immunoSEQ multiplex PCR, while the TCRdb copy is restricted to in-frame clones and leaves out a portion. The sample holds 150,000 to 200,000 clones, around four fifths seen once. Sequenced: PBMCs. These receptor sequences come from a man younger than 35 in good health and CMV-seropositive.

This clone turned up a few times. The chain is built from TRBV7-9 and TRBJ1-2; TRBD1 is a possible D gene (5 bases). The germline CDR1 and CDR2 sequences are SEHNR and FQNEAQ (reference sequence). V was cut by 8 bases and J by 0 bases, with 25 bases left in between. The CDR3 is 18 residues long. CDR3 sequence reads: CASSRRRGLLLTNYGYTF. CDR3 DNA sequence: TGTGCCAGCTCGCGACGGAGGGGACTATTACTTACTAACTATGGCTACACCTTC.

The chain joins TRBV10-3 to TRBJ1-3; D is possibly TRBD1 (6 bases). Per the germline V gene, CDR1 is ENHRY and CDR2 is SYGVKD. V was cut by 6 bases and J by 4 bases, with 13 bases left in between. This CDR3 has 14 residues. The CDR3 protein is CAIRQGLSGNTIYF. The CDR3 DNA sequence: TGTGCCATCAGACAGGGTTTATCAGGAAACACCATATATTTT.

The rearrangement uses TRBV6-1 and TRBJ2-3; D is uncertain. V lost 4 bases, J lost 1 base, and 15 bases lay in between. The CDR3 covers 16 residues. Germline CDR1 reads MNHNS; CDR2 reads SASEGT. The CDR3 is CASSATRFRGTDTQYF. For the CDR3, the DNA is TGTGCCAGCAGTGCTACCCGATTCCGGGGCACAGATACGCAGTATTTT.

Comments on this clone: The sample contains more than one DNA sequence encoding this CDR3. J is TRBJ1-4 and V is TRBV6-5; no definite D call. The CDR3 consists of 15 residues. V lost 2 bases to trimming and J lost 0 bases, with 7 bases between them. Looked up from germline, CDR1 is MNHEY and CDR2 is SVGAGI. DNA of the CDR3: TGTGCCAGCAGTTACGGGCAGGCAACTAATGAAAAACTGTTTTTT. Translated, it gives CASSYGQATNEKLFF.

The rearrangement uses TRBV29-1 and TRBJ1-2; D gene uncertain. Germline V gene data show CDR1 as SQVTM and CDR2 as ANQGSEA. Trimming pared 1 base from V and 3 bases from J, leaving 12 bases between. The CDR3 covers 14 residues. The CDR3 nucleotides are TGCAGCGTTGAAGGCGGCAACCTGGACTATGGCTACACCTTC. This sequence encodes CSVEGGNLDYGYTF.

The chain carries TRBV5-5 and TRBJ1-2; TRBD1 aligns across 8 bases. The length of the CDR3 is 15 residues. CDR1 is SGHKS, CDR2 YYEKEE, per germline (reference sequence). Trimming took 4 bases from V and 5 from J; bases not matched to a gene: 10. The CDR3 is CASSPGQAARYGYTF. CDR3 DNA sequence: TGTGCCAGCAGCCCGGGACAGGCCGCCCGTTATGGCTACACCTTC.

The chain uses TRBV2 and TRBJ2-7; 13 nucleotides align to TRBD2. Germline V gives CDR1 SNHLY, CDR2 FYNNEI. V was clipped by 4 bases and J by 2 bases; unmatched bases: 11. CDR3 size: 18 residues. CDR3 residues: CASSARRGTSGTTYEQYF. For the CDR3, the DNA is TGTGCCAGCAGTGCTCGCCGGGGGACTAGCGGGACCACCTACGAGCAGTACTTC.

This clone showed up just a few times. The genes are TRBV5-1 and TRBJ1-2; 8 bases are shared with TRBD1. The junction had 7 bases not matched to a gene; V was cut back by 0 bases and J by 3 bases. The germline V gene has CDR1 SGHRS and CDR2 YFSETQ. The CDR3 sequence is 16 residues long. The CDR3 nucleotides read TGCGCCAGCAGCTTGGGTGGGGACAGGCTCCACTATGGCTACACCTTC. Its translation is CASSLGGDRLHYGYTF.

CDR3 region: CASSDGADHSNQPQHF. The CDR3 DNA reads TGTGCCAGCAGTGATGGGGCAGATCATAGCAATCAGCCCCAGCATTTT. The rearrangement uses TRBV6-1 and TRBJ1-5, with D possibly matching TRBD1 (5 bases). This CDR3 has 16 residues. The V end lost 3 bases, the J end lost 0 bases, and 12 bases lay between the germline ends. In germline, CDR1 is MNHNS, CDR2 SASEGT.

This chain uses TRBV7-2 with TRBJ2-1, with unresolved D. The V gene lost 1 base and the J gene lost 3 bases, with 4 bases spanning the gap. The V gene's germline CDR1 is SGHTA and CDR2 FQGNSA. This CDR3 has 13 residues. The CDR3 nucleotides read TGTGCCAGCAGCTTAGGTAGCTACAATGAGCAGTTCTTC. Translated, it gives CASSLGSYNEQFF.

V gene TRBV19 combines with J gene TRBJ1-2; 7 bases are shared with TRBD1. The germline V gene encodes CDR1 LNHDA and CDR2 SQIVND (reference sequence). V lost 6 bases, J lost 5 bases, and 6 bases stayed unmatched. This CDR3 has 13 amino acids. CDR3 residues: CASRQGHGYGYTF. The DNA of the CDR3 is TGTGCCAGTAGACAGGGGCATGGATATGGCTACACCTTC.

The V call is TRBV6-5, the J call TRBJ1-1; no firm D call. From germline, CDR1 is MNHEY and CDR2 SVGAGI. CDR3 size: 14 residues. Between the trimmed V and J ends, which lost 6 bases and 4 bases, there was a span of 15 bases. The CDR3 nucleotides read TGTGCCAGCAGACGTGGACTAGGTAGCACTGAAGCTTTCTTT. Residues: CASRRGLGSTEAFF.

This clone was counted a single time. The chain joins TRBV4-1 to TRBJ2-1; possibly TRBD2 for D (6 bases). V lost 4 bases and J 4 bases, leaving 17 bases between the germline ends. This CDR3 is built from 16 residues. Germline V gives CDR1 MGHRA, CDR2 YSYEKL. The CDR3: CASSRGTVEGYNEQFF. CDR3 coding DNA: TGCGCCAGCAGCCGCGGGACTGTAGAAGGGTACAATGAGCAGTTCTTC.

The chain combines TRBV28 with TRBJ1-2; tentatively, D is TRBD1 (6 bases). The V end was cut by 8 bases, the J end by 2 bases, with 9 bases between. From germline, CDR1 is MDHEN and CDR2 SYDVKM. The CDR3 contains 12 residues. The CDR3 loop reads CASSDRNYGYTF. In DNA, the CDR3 is TGTGCCAGCTCGGACAGAAACTATGGCTACACCTTC.

The chain carries TRBV9 and TRBJ1-1, with 8 bases that match TRBD1. The germline V gene encodes CDR1 SGDLS and CDR2 YYNGEE. This CDR3 has 19 residues. Trimming took 3 bases from V and 0 from J; bases not matched to a gene: 16. CDR3 bases: TGTGCCAGCAGCGACGCCCCTCGACAGGGGAGCTCTATGAACACTGAAGCTTTCTTT. Translated: CASSDAPRQGSSMNTEAFF.

This clone was found once. Lacking the conserved final phenylalanine or tryptophan, this CDR3 likely reflects a read error. This chain connects TRBV6-5 to TRBJ1-6; D gene uncertain. V shed 5 bases and J shed 8 bases, with 16 bases lying between them. The CDR3 runs 15 residues. The germline V gene encodes CDR1 MNHEY and CDR2 SVGAGI. The CDR3 region is CASSRRAGPDSPLHL. The CDR3 DNA is TGTGCCAGCAGTCGCCGGGCGGGCCCCGATTCACCCCTCCACCTT.

The J gene is TRBJ1-5, the V gene TRBV2; 7 bases map to TRBD1. This CDR3 region has 17 residues. Trimming at V came to 2 bases and at J to 5 bases, leaving 12 bases not matched to a gene. Germline V lookup: CDR1 SNHLY, CDR2 FYNNEI. CDR3 region: CASSEFLKGARDQPQHF. Written as DNA, the CDR3 is TGTGCCAGCAGTGAATTCCTTAAGGGGGCACGAGATCAGCCCCAGCATTTT.

V and J are TRBV5-1 and TRBJ2-2, with 7 bases that match TRBD2. This CDR3 has 15 residues. Germline CDR1 SGHRS, CDR2 YFSETQ. The V gene end was trimmed by 1 base and the J gene end by 3 bases; junction bases not matched to a gene: 3. CDR3 in amino acids: CASSLSGGDTGELFF. CDR3 nucleotide sequence: TGCGCCAGCAGCTTGTCGGGAGGAGACACCGGGGAGCTGTTTTTT.

The chain employs TRBV5-4 and TRBJ1-1; 9 bases agree with TRBD1. V trimming: 4 bases; J trimming: 1 base; junction bases outside the gene matches: 8. Germline V gives CDR1 SGHNT, CDR2 YYREEE (reference sequence). The CDR3 covers 16 residues. The CDR3 reads CASSHPGQGTNTEAFF. DNA of the CDR3: TGTGCCAGCAGCCATCCGGGACAGGGTACGAACACTGAAGCTTTCTTT. The full variable domain, with the rest looked up from reference TRBV5-4 and TRBJ1-1, is ETGVTQSPTHLIKTRGQQVTLRCSSQSGHNTVSWYQQALGQGPQFIFQYYREEENGRGNFPPRFSGLQFPNYSSELNVNALELDDSALYLCASSHPGQGTNTEAFFGQGTRLTVV.

The chain joins TRBV6-6 to TRBJ1-4, with 7 bases identical to TRBD1. After removal of 6 bases from V and 5 bases from J, the junction contained 6 bases not matched to a gene. Germline-derived CDR1 and CDR2 are MNHNY and SVGAGI (reference sequence). CDR3 length equals 14 residues. The CDR3 nucleotides are TGTGCCAGCAGACCGGGACAGCCAAATGAAAAACTGTTTTTT. This codes for CASRPGQPNEKLFF.

This clone was counted between two and nine times. V gene TRBV18 combines with J gene TRBJ1-2; TRBD1 matches 7 bases. The CDR3 loop spans 15 amino acids. CDR1 is KGHSH and CDR2 is LQKENI in the germline V gene. The trim removed 6 bases at V and 6 bases at J, leaving 13 bases unmatched. Here the CDR3 reads CASSPNGDSLNGYTF. Written as DNA, the CDR3 is TGTGCCAGCTCGCCTAATGGGGACAGTTTGAATGGCTACACCTTC.

The chain is built from TRBV6-5 and TRBJ1-2; 11 bases fit TRBD1. Germline V gene data show CDR1 as MNHEY and CDR2 as SVGAGI. V lost 2 bases and J lost 5; bases outside the gene matches: 7. The CDR3 runs to 16 residues. CDR3 DNA sequence: TGTGCCAGCAGTTACGCCGGGACAGGGGGGGGGTATGGCTACACCTTC. This translates into CASSYAGTGGGYGYTF.

The chain joins TRBV4-2 to TRBJ2-7; tentative D call: TRBD2 (7 bases). Trimming pared 0 bases from V and 2 bases from J, leaving 11 bases between. Germline lookup yields CDR1 LGHNA and CDR2 YNFKEQ. This CDR3 comprises 15 residues. The CDR3 DNA is TGTGCCAGCAGCCAAGATCAAGGGGGGGCCTACGAGCAGTACTTC. Its translation is CASSQDQGGAYEQYF.

This rearrangement joins TRBV6-6 to TRBJ2-3; weak D call: TRBD2 (7 bases). V lost 2 bases to trimming and J lost 5 bases, with 17 bases between them. The CDR3 runs 16 residues. CDR1 and CDR2 from the germline V gene are MNHNY and SVGAGI (reference sequence). The CDR3 nucleotides are TGTGCCAGCAGTTACGGGAGGGCAGGGGTAGGAGATACGCAGTATTTT. It codes for CASSYGRAGVGDTQYF.

The rearrangement uses TRBV7-2 and TRBJ2-2, with D possibly being TRBD1 (5 bases). The CDR3 contains 16 residues. Germline-derived CDR1 and CDR2 are SGHTA and FQGNSA. The V and J ends lost 1 base and 4 bases respectively, with 13 bases between them. CDR3 loop: CASSLVGQGFTGELFF. The CDR3 DNA reads TGTGCCAGCAGCTTAGTGGGGCAGGGCTTCACCGGGGAGCTGTTTTTT.

The chain couples TRBV30 to TRBJ2-1, with D possibly matching TRBD1 (6 bases). V lost 2 bases and J lost 6, with 11 bases in between. The CDR3 contains 13 residues. CDR1 GTSNPN and CDR2 SVGIG come from the germline V gene (reference sequence). This chain's CDR3 is CAWSTQGSNEQFF. Here the CDR3 DNA reads TGTGCCTGGAGTACACAGGGTAGCAATGAGCAGTTCTTC.

The V and J genes are TRBV25-1 and TRBJ2-1; perhaps TRBD1 as D (6 bases). The germline CDR1 and CDR2 sequences are MGHDK and SYGVNS. V was pared by 4 bases and J by 8 bases, with 21 bases between. The CDR3 loop spans 16 amino acids. The CDR3: CASSGTTGMSGDEQFF. The CDR3 coding sequence is TGTGCCAGCAGTGGCACGACAGGAATGTCTGGCGATGAGCAGTTCTTC.

The chain recombines TRBV29-1 with TRBJ1-2; 7 positions match TRBD1. The CDR3 consists of 13 residues. Germline V gene lookup returns CDR1 SQVTM and CDR2 ANQGSEA. The ends lost 7 bases at V and 7 bases at J; junction bases unmatched: 12. The DNA of the CDR3 is TGCAGCGCCCCGACAGGGATCCTGGGTGGCTACACCTTC. This gives the protein CSAPTGILGGYTF.

This clone was counted between two and nine times. This chain uses TRBV4-1 with TRBJ2-3; D remains ambiguous. This CDR3 region has 13 residues. V was shortened by 1 base and J by 5 bases, with 7 bases between the two germline ends. The germline V gene has CDR1 MGHRA and CDR2 YSYEKL. CDR3 sequence reads: CASSQVTVDTQYF. CDR3 coding DNA: TGCGCCAGCAGCCAAGTAACGGTAGATACGCAGTATTTT.

Points on this clone: This likely comes from a read error, as the CDR3 has no conserved phenylalanine or tryptophan at its end. The chain has TRBV9 and TRBJ1-1; the D gene is possibly TRBD1 (5 bases). The CDR3 runs to 12 residues. With 8 bases removed from V and 4 bases from J, the gap between germline ends came to 12 bases. The germline V gene has CDR1 SGDLS and CDR2 YYNGEE. The CDR3 loop is CASGQGSTEAFL. CDR3 sequence (DNA): TGTGCCAGTGGTCAGGGATCCACTGAAGCTTTCCTT.

V usage is TRBV19 and J usage is TRBJ1-1, with a weak D call TRBD1 (6 bases). The CDR3 length is 14 residues. Germline lookup yields CDR1 LNHDA and CDR2 SQIVND (reference sequence). V dropped 5 bases and J dropped 1 base, with 11 bases sitting between them. CDR3 DNA: TGTGCCAGTAGTGCTACAGGGTCGAACACTGAAGCTTTCTTT. Amino acid sequence: CASSATGSNTEAFF.

The CDR3 DNA sequence: TGTGCCAGCAGCTTAGGGGGACTGTACACAGATACGCAGTATTTT. It is translated as CASSLGGLYTDTQYF. The chain recombines TRBV7-8 with TRBJ2-3; perhaps TRBD2 as D (6 bases). This CDR3 spans 15 amino acids. The V end lost 1 base, the J end lost 2 bases, and 10 bases lay between the germline ends. CDR1 is SGHVS, CDR2 FQNEAQ, per germline.